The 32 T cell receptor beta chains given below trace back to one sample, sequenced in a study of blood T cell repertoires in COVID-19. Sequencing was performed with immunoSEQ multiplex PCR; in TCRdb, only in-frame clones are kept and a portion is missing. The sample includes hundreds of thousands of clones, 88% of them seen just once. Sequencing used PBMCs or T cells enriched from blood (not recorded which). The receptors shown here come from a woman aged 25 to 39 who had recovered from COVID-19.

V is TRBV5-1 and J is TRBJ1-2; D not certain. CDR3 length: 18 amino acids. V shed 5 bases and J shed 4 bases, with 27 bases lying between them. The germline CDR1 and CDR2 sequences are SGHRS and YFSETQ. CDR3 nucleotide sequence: TGCGCCAGCAGAAAAGCGAGAGCCGAGCGGGGTACTTTCTATGGCTACACCTTC. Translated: CASRKARAERGTFYGYTF. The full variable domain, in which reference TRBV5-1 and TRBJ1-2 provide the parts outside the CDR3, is KAGVTQTPRYLIKTRGQQVTLSCSPISGHRSVSWYQQTPGQGLQFLFEYFSETQRNKGNFPGRFSGRQFSNSRSEMNVSTLELGDSALYLCASRKARAERGTFYGYTFGSGTRLTVV.

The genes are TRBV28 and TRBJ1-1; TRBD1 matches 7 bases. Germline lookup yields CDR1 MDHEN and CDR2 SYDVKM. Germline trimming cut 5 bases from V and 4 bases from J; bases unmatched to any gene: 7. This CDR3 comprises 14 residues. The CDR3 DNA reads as TGTGCCAGCAGTCGACAGGGAACTGGCACTGAAGCTTTCTTT. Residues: CASSRQGTGTEAFF.

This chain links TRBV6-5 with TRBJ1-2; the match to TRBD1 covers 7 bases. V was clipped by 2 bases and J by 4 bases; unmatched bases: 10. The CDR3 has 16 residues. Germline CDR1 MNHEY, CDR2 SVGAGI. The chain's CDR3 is CASSYGSGTVIYGYTF. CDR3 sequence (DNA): TGTGCCAGCAGTTACGGATCAGGGACAGTTATCTATGGCTACACCTTC.

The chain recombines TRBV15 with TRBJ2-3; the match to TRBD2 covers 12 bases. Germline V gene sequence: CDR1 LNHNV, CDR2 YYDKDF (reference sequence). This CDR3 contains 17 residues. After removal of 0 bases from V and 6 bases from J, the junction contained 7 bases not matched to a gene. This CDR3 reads CATSRDFGLAGGDTQYF. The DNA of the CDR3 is TGTGCCACCAGCAGAGATTTCGGGCTAGCGGGAGGGGATACGCAGTATTTT.

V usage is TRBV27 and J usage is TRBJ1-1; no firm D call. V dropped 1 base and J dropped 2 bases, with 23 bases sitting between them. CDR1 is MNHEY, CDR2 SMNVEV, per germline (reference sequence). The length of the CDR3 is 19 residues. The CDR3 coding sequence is TGTGCCAGCAGTTTATTATCTAGTCGGAAAGCAATCCAAAACACTGAAGCTTTCTTT. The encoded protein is CASSLLSSRKAIQNTEAFF.

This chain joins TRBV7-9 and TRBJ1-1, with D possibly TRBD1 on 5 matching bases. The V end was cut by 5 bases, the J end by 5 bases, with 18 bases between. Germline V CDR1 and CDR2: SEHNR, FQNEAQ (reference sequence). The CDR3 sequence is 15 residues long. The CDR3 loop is CASSVVVSPGTEAFF. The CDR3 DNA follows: TGTGCCAGCAGCGTCGTAGTCTCACCAGGGACTGAAGCTTTCTTT.

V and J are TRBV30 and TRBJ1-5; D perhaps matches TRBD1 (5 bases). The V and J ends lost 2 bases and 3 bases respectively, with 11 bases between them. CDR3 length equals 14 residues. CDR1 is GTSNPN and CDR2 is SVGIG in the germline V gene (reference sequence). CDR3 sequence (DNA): TGTGCCTGGAGTCAGGGAGGGCCCAATCAGCCCCAGCATTTT. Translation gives CAWSQGGPNQPQHF.

The CDR3 sequence: CAWSINSPNSPLHF. In nucleotides, the CDR3 is TGTGCCTGGAGTATTAATAGTCCTAATTCACCCCTCCACTTT. V and J are TRBV30 and TRBJ1-6; D unresolved. CDR1 GTSNPN and CDR2 SVGIG come from the germline V gene (reference sequence). Trimming took 2 bases from V and 6 from J, leaving 11 bases between them. The CDR3 totals 14 residues.

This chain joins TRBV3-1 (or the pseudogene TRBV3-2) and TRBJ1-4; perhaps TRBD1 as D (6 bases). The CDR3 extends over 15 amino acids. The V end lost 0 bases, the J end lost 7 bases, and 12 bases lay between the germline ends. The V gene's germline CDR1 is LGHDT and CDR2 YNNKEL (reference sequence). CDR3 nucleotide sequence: TGTGCCAGCAGCCAAGAGGCAGGGGTTCTTGAAAAACTGTTTTTT. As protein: CASSQEAGVLEKLFF.

CDR3 DNA sequence: TGTGCCAGCAGCCATCGGGAGAGCTCCTACGAGCAGTACTTC. It codes for CASSHRESSYEQYF. The chain uses TRBV3-1 (or the pseudogene TRBV3-2) and TRBJ2-7; maybe TRBD2 (6 bases). Germline V gene sequence: CDR1 LGHDT, CDR2 YNNKEL (reference sequence). Trimming shortened V by 3 bases and J by 0 bases, and 9 bases separated the two germline ends. The CDR3 loop spans 14 amino acids.

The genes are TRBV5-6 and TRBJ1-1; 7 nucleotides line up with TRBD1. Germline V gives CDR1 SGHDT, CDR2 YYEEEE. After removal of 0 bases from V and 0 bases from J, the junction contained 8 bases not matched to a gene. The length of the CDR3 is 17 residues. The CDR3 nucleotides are TGTGCCAGCAGCTTGGGAGGGGGCAAGGCCATGAACACTGAAGCTTTCTTT. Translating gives CASSLGGGKAMNTEAFF. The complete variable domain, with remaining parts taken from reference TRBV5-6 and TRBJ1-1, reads DAGVTQSPTHLIKTRGQQVTLRCSPKSGHDTVSWYQQALGQGPQFIFQYYEEEERQRGNFPDRFSGHQFPNYSSELNVNALLLGDSALYLCASSLGGGKAMNTEAFFGQGTRLTVV.

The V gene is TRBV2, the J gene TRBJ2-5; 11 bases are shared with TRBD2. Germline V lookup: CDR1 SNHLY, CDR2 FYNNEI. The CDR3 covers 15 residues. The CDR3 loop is CALGLAGGVQETQYF. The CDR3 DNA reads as TGTGCGCTCGGGCTAGCGGGGGGTGTGCAAGAGACCCAGTACTTC. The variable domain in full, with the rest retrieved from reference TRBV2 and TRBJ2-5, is EPEVTQTPSHQVTQMGQEVILRCVPISNHLYFYWYRQILGQKVEFLVSFYNNEISEKSEIFDDQFSVERPDGSNFTLKIRSTKLEDSAMYFCALGLAGGVQETQYFGPGTRLLVL.

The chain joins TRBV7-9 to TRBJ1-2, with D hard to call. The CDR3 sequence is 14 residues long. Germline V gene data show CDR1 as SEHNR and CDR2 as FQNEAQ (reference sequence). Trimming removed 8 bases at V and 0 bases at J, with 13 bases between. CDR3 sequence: CASWKEQPNYGYTF. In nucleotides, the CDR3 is TGTGCCAGCTGGAAGGAACAGCCTAACTATGGCTACACCTTC.

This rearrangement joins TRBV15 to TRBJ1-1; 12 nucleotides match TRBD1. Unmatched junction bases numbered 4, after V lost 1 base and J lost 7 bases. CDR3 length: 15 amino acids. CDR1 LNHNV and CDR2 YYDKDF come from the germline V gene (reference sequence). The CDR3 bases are TGTGCCACCAGCAGAGGGGGACAGGGGGCTTTTGAAGCTTTCTTT. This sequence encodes CATSRGGQGAFEAFF.

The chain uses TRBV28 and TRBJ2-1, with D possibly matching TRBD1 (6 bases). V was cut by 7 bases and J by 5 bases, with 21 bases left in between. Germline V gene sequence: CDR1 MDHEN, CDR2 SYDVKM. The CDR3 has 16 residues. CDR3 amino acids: CASKRSGTTEDNEQFF. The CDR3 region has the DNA TGTGCCAGCAAAAGATCCGGGACAACGGAGGACAATGAGCAGTTCTTC.

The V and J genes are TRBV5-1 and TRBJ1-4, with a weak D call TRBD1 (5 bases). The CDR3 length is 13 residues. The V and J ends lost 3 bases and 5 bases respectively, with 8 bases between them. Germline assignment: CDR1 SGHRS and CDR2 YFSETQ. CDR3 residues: CASSSRGNEKLFF. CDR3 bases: TGCGCCAGCAGCTCGCGGGGGAATGAAAAACTGTTTTTT. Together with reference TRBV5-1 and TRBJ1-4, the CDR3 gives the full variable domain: KAGVTQTPRYLIKTRGQQVTLSCSPISGHRSVSWYQQTPGQGLQFLFEYFSETQRNKGNFPGRFSGRQFSNSRSEMNVSTLELGDSALYLCASSSRGNEKLFFGSGTQLSVL.

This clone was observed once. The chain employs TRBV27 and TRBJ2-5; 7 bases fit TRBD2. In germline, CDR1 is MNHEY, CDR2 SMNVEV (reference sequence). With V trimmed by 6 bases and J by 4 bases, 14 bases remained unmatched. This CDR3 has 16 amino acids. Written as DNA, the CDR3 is TGTGCCAGCAGACCGGTGGGGGGAGGGTTCGGAGAGACCCAGTACTTC. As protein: CASRPVGGGFGETQYF.

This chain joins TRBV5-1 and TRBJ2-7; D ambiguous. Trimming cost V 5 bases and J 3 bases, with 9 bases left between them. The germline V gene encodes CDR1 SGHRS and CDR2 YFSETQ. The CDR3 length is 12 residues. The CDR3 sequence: CASRRGDYEQYF. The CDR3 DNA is TGCGCCAGCAGAAGAGGCGACTACGAGCAGTACTTC.

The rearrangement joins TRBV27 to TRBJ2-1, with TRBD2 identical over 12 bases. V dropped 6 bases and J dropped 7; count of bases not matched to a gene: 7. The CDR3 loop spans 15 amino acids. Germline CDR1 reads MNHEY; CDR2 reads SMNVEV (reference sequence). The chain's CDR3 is CASRLGLAGRNEQFF. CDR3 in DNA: TGTGCCAGCAGACTCGGACTAGCGGGAAGGAATGAGCAGTTCTTC.

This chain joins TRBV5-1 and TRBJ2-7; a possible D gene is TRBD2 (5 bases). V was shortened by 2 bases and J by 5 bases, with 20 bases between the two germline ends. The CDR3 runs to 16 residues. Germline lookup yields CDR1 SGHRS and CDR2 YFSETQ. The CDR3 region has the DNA TGCGCCAGCAGCTTCGTGACGCCTGAGGGTGTGAACGAGCAGTACTTC. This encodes CASSFVTPEGVNEQYF.

The DNA of the CDR3 is TGCGCCAGCAGCCAGCTGGGACTAGCGGGCGCAGATACGCAGTATTTT. Protein product: CASSQLGLAGADTQYF. This rearrangement joins TRBV4-1 to TRBJ2-3; 12 bases match TRBD2. This CDR3 has 16 amino acids. Germline V gene lookup returns CDR1 MGHRA and CDR2 YSYEKL. Trimming took 3 bases from V and 4 from J; bases not matched to a gene: 5.

Here the CDR3 DNA reads TGTGCCAGCAGCTCCAAGGGGGGGTACAATGAGCAGTTCTTC. Encoded protein: CASSSKGGYNEQFF. The rearrangement uses TRBV5-4 and TRBJ2-1; maybe TRBD2 (7 bases). Germline V lookup: CDR1 SGHNT, CDR2 YYREEE (reference sequence). The germline V and J ends were trimmed by 3 bases and 4 bases, with 11 bases remaining between them. The CDR3 is 14 residues long.

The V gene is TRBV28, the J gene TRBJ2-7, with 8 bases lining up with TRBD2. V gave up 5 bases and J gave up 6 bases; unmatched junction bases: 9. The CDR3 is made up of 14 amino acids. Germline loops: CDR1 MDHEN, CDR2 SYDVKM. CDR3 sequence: CASSPYGTSGEQYF. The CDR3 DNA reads TGTGCCAGCAGTCCCTACGGGACTAGTGGCGAGCAGTACTTC.

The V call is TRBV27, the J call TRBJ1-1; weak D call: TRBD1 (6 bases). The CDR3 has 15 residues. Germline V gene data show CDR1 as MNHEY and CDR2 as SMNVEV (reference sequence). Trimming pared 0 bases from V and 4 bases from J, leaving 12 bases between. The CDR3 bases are TGTGCCAGCAGTTTATCGACGGGGGGGCGCACTGAAGCTTTCTTT. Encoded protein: CASSLSTGGRTEAFF.

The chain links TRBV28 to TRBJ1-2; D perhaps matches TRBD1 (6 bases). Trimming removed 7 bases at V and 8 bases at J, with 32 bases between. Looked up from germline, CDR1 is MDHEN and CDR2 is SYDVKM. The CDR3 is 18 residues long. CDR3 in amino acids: CASTSLPEGGRPERGYTF. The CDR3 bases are TGTGCCAGCACTTCCCTTCCCGAGGGGGGGAGGCCCGAGAGAGGCTACACCTTC.

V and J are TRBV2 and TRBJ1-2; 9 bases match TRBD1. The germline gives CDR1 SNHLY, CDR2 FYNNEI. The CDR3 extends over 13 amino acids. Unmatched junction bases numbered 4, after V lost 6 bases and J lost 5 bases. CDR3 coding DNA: TGTGCCAGCAGGGGGACAGGGTTGTATGGCTACACCTTC. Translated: CASRGTGLYGYTF. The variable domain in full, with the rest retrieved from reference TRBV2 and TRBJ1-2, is EPEVTQTPSHQVTQMGQEVILRCVPISNHLYFYWYRQILGQKVEFLVSFYNNEISEKSEIFDDQFSVERPDGSNFTLKIRSTKLEDSAMYFCASRGTGLYGYTFGSGTRLTVV.

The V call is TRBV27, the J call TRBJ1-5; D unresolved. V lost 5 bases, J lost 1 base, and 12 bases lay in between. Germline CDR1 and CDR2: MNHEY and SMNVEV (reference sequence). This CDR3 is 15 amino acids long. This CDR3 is CASSHNSISNQPQHF. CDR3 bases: TGTGCCAGCAGTCACAACAGCATAAGCAATCAGCCCCAGCATTTT.

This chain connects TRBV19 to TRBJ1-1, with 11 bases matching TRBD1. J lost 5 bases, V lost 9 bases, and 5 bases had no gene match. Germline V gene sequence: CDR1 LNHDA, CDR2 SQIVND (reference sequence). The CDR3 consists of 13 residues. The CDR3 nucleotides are TGTGCCAGCGGACAGGGGGCAGGTACTGAAGCTTTCTTT. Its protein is CASGQGAGTEAFF.

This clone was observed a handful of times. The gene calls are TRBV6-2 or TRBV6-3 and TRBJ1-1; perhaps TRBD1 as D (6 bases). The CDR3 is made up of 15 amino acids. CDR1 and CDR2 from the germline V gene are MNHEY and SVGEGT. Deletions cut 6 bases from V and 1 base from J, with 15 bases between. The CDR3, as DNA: TGTGCCAGCAGCCAAATCTTGACAGGGAACACTGAAGCTTTCTTT. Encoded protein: CASSQILTGNTEAFF.

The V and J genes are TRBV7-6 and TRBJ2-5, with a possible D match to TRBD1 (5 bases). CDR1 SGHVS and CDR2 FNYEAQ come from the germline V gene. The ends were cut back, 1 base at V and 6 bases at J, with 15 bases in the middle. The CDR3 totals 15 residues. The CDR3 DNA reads TGTGCCAGCAGCTTAGTGGGGCTAGTGGGGCAGACCCAGTACTTC. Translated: CASSLVGLVGQTQYF. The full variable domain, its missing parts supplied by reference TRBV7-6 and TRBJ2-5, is GAGVSQSPRYKVTKRGQDVALRCDPISGHVSLYWYRQALGQGPEFLTYFNYEAQQDKSGLPNDRFSAERPEGSISTLTIQRTEQRDSAMYRCASSLVGLVGQTQYFGPGTRLLVL.

The DNA for the CDR3 is TGTGCCAGCAGTGATACAGGGGTTATAGATACGCAGTATTTT. This translates into CASSDTGVIDTQYF. The chain carries TRBV2 and TRBJ2-3; 7 bases line up with TRBD1. The CDR3 has 14 amino acids. Trimming cost V 3 bases and J 5 bases; bases outside gene matches: 5. Germline lookup yields CDR1 SNHLY and CDR2 FYNNEI.

The CDR3 protein is CASSLAGNGYTF. The DNA for the CDR3 is TGCGCCAGCAGCTTGGCGGGGAATGGCTACACCTTC. The chain links TRBV5-1 to TRBJ1-2; unclear D gene. The V end was cut by 0 bases, the J end by 6 bases, with 6 bases between. This CDR3 is 12 amino acids long. The germline CDR1 and CDR2 sequences are SGHRS and YFSETQ.